Shown below are 24 T cell receptor beta chains from a single sample sequenced in a study of T cell responses to AZD1222 COVID-19 vaccine (dated by TCRdb to the early 2020s). Library creation used the immunoSEQ multiplex PCR assay. TCRdb's version of the immuneACCESS table is confined to in-frame rearrangements and falls short of the full clone set. An unresolved V gene accounts for under half of the shortfall where checked; the remainder is of unknown origin. The table for this sample lists some 98,000 clones; 70% to 90% of them were counted only once. In total, the top ten clones hold about an eighth of the sample. The time point label corresponds to: baseline before first vaccination. Specimen: peripheral blood, collected on day 0 of AZD1222 vaccination. These receptors were collected from an adult in good health.

This clone was recorded a few times. The rearrangement links TRBV19 to TRBJ2-3; 7 nucleotides match TRBD2. This CDR3 is built from 17 residues. The V and J ends lost 0 bases and 1 base, in that order; junction bases with no gene match: 7. Germline-derived CDR1 and CDR2 are LNHDA and SQIVND (reference sequence). The DNA of the CDR3 is TGTGCCAGTAGTATAGAAGCGCCAGGGAGGGGCACAGATACGCAGTATTTT. Translating gives CASSIEAPGRGTDTQYF.

The chain joins TRBV4-2 to TRBJ2-7; D may correspond to TRBD1 or TRBD2 (5 bases each). The CDR3 is 15 amino acids. The V gene's germline CDR1 is LGHNA and CDR2 YNFKEQ. V was clipped by 0 bases and J by 4 bases, with 13 bases between them. The CDR3 region is CASSQDGASSYEQYF. The CDR3 DNA reads as TGTGCCAGCAGCCAAGATGGGGCTAGCAGTTACGAGCAGTACTTC.

This clone was counted only a few times. V is TRBV12-3 or TRBV12-4 and J is TRBJ1-2; D remains unclear. V was shortened by 6 bases and J by 8 bases, with 16 bases between the two germline ends. This CDR3 has 13 residues. The CDR3 bases are TGTGCCAGCAGCACCAGACCAGACTTGGGCTACACCTTC. Amino acid sequence: CASSTRPDLGYTF.

V usage is TRBV29-1 and J usage is TRBJ2-7; TRBD1 agrees at 8 bases. Trimming cost V 5 bases and J 6 bases; bases outside gene matches: 9. CDR3 size: 13 residues. Germline V gene sequence: CDR1 SQVTM, CDR2 ANQGSEA. CDR3 in DNA: TGCAGCGTTAGGGGTACAGGGGGTGGCGAGCAGTACTTC. Amino acids: CSVRGTGGGEQYF.

The chain joins TRBV11-2 to TRBJ2-5; no definite D call. The CDR3 runs to 14 residues. CDR1 is SGHAT and CDR2 is FQNNGV in the germline V gene. Trimming took off 0 bases at V and 0 bases at J, with 5 bases between the two ends. CDR3 sequence: CASSLDRYQETQYF. In nucleotides, the CDR3 is TGTGCCAGCAGCTTAGACAGGTACCAAGAGACCCAGTACTTC.

Only a few counts were recorded for this clone. V usage is TRBV30 and J usage is TRBJ1-1; TRBD1 might be the D (6 bases). Trimming took off 4 bases at V and 0 bases at J, with 15 bases between the two ends. CDR1 is GTSNPN, CDR2 SVGIG, per germline (reference sequence). The CDR3 sequence is 15 residues long. The CDR3 region is CAWTPGGQLNTEAFF. CDR3 DNA sequence: TGTGCCTGGACACCGGGGGGGCAGCTGAACACTGAAGCTTTCTTT.

V is TRBV5-6 and J is TRBJ2-7; 8 bases are a match to TRBD2. V shed 1 base, J shed 5 bases, and the junction held 14 bases outside the gene matches. This CDR3 region has 17 residues. The germline V gene encodes CDR1 SGHDT and CDR2 YYEEEE. The CDR3: CASSLNVIGGGSHEQYF. CDR3 nucleotide sequence: TGTGCCAGCAGCTTGAACGTCATCGGCGGGGGGTCCCACGAGCAGTACTTC. Variable domain in full (rest from reference TRBV5-6 and TRBJ2-7): DAGVTQSPTHLIKTRGQQVTLRCSPKSGHDTVSWYQQALGQGPQFIFQYYEEEERQRGNFPDRFSGHQFPNYSSELNVNALLLGDSALYLCASSLNVIGGGSHEQYFGPGTRLTVT.

The chain carries TRBV18 and TRBJ2-7; a weak D match, TRBD2 (6 bases). Germline values: CDR1 KGHSH, CDR2 LQKENI. V lost 0 bases and J 7 bases, leaving 16 bases between the germline ends. This CDR3 spans 15 amino acids. In nucleotides, the CDR3 is TGTGCCAGCTCACCACCGGGACTCCCTGATGGGGAGCAGTACTTC. Translating it yields CASSPPGLPDGEQYF.

This chain joins TRBV12-5 and TRBJ2-2, with 15 bases lining up with TRBD2. The CDR3 covers 18 residues. V lost 5 bases to trimming and J lost 3 bases; unmatched junction nucleotides: 7. Germline CDR1 LGHNT, CDR2 FRNRAP. CDR3 region: CASGIGTSGGRDTGELFF. As DNA, the CDR3 is TGTGCTAGTGGTATCGGGACTAGCGGGGGGCGGGACACCGGGGAGCTGTTTTTT.

The chain recombines TRBV7-2 with TRBJ2-1; no definite D call. Trimming stripped 3 bases from V and 5 bases from J, with 8 bases between. Germline assignment: CDR1 SGHTA and CDR2 FQGNSA. The CDR3 sequence is 13 residues long. The CDR3 loop is CASSFGKDNEQFF. The CDR3 DNA reads TGTGCCAGCAGCTTCGGCAAAGACAATGAGCAGTTCTTC.

The rearrangement joins TRBV5-4 to TRBJ1-1; possible D gene TRBD1, 5 bases. CDR1 and CDR2 (germline): SGHNT, YYREEE (reference sequence). This CDR3 has 20 amino acids. Trimming removed 0 bases from V and 6 bases from J, with 30 bases in between. The CDR3 loop reads CASSLAPWQAGPGNKAEAFF. The DNA for the CDR3 is TGTGCCAGCAGCTTGGCTCCTTGGCAGGCAGGGCCGGGGAACAAGGCTGAAGCTTTCTTT.

The chain links TRBV6-5 to TRBJ1-6; the D is unclear. This CDR3 contains 14 residues. Germline V CDR1 and CDR2: MNHEY, SVGAGI. CDR3 bases: TGTGCGGCTACGAGGGCACTAAATAATTCACCCCTCCACTTT. Translated: CAATRALNNSPLHF.

The genes are TRBV11-2 and TRBJ2-5; the match to TRBD2 covers 9 bases. Trimming removed 0 bases from V and 5 bases from J; junction bases left unmatched: 10. The CDR3 runs 17 residues. Germline V gives CDR1 SGHAT, CDR2 FQNNGV. DNA for the CDR3: TGTGCCAGCAGCTTAGACTCGCGGGGGGGCCGTGGGGAGACCCAGTACTTC. It yields the protein CASSLDSRGGRGETQYF.

The J gene is TRBJ2-7, the V gene TRBV7-3, with a tentative D call TRBD1 (6 bases). Germline CDR1 and CDR2: SGHTA and FQGTGA. Trimming took off 8 bases at V and 1 base at J, with 15 bases between the two ends. The CDR3 loop spans 14 amino acids. CDR3 DNA sequence: TGTGCCAGCGCCCTGGGACACCTTTCCTACGAGCAGTACTTC. Translation: CASALGHLSYEQYF.

The J gene is TRBJ1-2, the V gene TRBV11-1, with D maybe TRBD1 (5 bases). In germline, CDR1 is SGHAT, CDR2 FQDESV (reference sequence). V was trimmed by 5 bases and J by 4 bases, leaving 14 bases between them. There are 14 residues in the CDR3. This CDR3 is CASSLGQGSYGYTF. The CDR3 DNA sequence: TGTGCCAGCAGCCTGGGTCAGGGAAGCTATGGCTACACCTTC.

J is TRBJ1-1 and V is TRBV20-1; 8 nucleotides match TRBD1. There are 13 residues in the CDR3. CDR1 and CDR2 (germline): DFQATT, SNEGSKA (reference sequence). Germline trimming cut 3 bases from V and 3 bases from J; bases unmatched to any gene: 3. This CDR3 is CSASRQGYTEAFF. For the CDR3, the DNA is TGCAGTGCTAGTAGACAGGGGTACACTGAAGCTTTCTTT.

This clone was seen more than once but under ten times. J is TRBJ2-5 and V is TRBV7-8; D might be TRBD1 or TRBD2, each matching 5 bases. V lost 4 bases and J lost 4, with 13 bases in between. Looked up from germline, CDR1 is SGHVS and CDR2 is FQNEAQ. This CDR3 contains 14 residues. This CDR3 is CASSSRGRVETQYF. In DNA form, the CDR3 reads TGTGCCAGCAGCTCTCGGGGCAGGGTAGAGACCCAGTACTTC. The variable domain in full, completed from reference TRBV7-8 and TRBJ2-5, reads GAGVSQSPRYKVAKRGQDVALRCDPISGHVSLFWYQQALGQGPEFLTYFQNEAQLDKSGLPSDRFFAERPEGSVSTLKIQRTQQEDSAVYLCASSSRGRVETQYFGPGTRLLVL.

This clone showed up just once. The V call is TRBV30, the J call TRBJ1-1; D is ambiguous. The CDR3 is 12 residues long. Germline lookup yields CDR1 GTSNPN and CDR2 SVGIG (reference sequence). V lost 0 bases and J 9 bases, leaving 11 bases between the germline ends. The CDR3 nucleotides read TGTGCCTGGAGTGTAGATAGAAGGAAAGCTTTCTTT. Its translation is CAWSVDRRKAFF. Full variable domain (outside the CDR3, taken from reference TRBV30 and TRBJ1-1): SQTIHQWPATLVQPVGSPLSLECTVEGTSNPNLYWYRQAAGRGLQLLFYSVGIGQISSEVPQNLSASRPQDRQFILSSKKLLLSDSGFYLCAWSVDRRKAFFGQGTRLTVV.

The chain uses TRBV21-1 and TRBJ2-1; TRBD2, the D gene given by the table, was not confirmed from the DNA. TRBV21-1 is assigned pseudogene status. The CDR3 has 17 residues. The CDR3 sequence: CASSKAPKRGDNNEQFF. The CDR3 nucleotides read TGTGCCAGCAGCAAAGCCCCCAAGCGGGGGGACAACAATGAGCAGTTCTTC.

The chain joins TRBV7-2 to TRBJ2-2; 8 bases align to TRBD2. There are 16 residues in the CDR3. Germline values: CDR1 SGHTA, CDR2 FQGNSA. Trimming cost V 2 bases and J 0 bases; bases outside gene matches: 2. The CDR3 region has the DNA TGTGCCAGCAGCTTATACGGGGGGGCGAACACCGGGGAGCTGTTTTTT. The encoded protein is CASSLYGGANTGELFF.

This clone was seen only a few times. J is TRBJ2-1 and V is TRBV9, with TRBD2 identical over 8 bases. V lost 3 bases, J lost 9 bases, and 8 bases stayed unmatched. Germline V CDR1 and CDR2: SGDLS, YYNGEE. This CDR3 is 14 amino acids long. As DNA, the CDR3 is TGTGCCAGCAGCGAGCGGGAGATATGGGGTGAGCAGTTCTTC. Translated: CASSEREIWGEQFF.

This chain joins TRBV30 and TRBJ2-6; no reliable D call. V lost 2 bases and J 0 bases, leaving 17 bases between the germline ends. This CDR3 is 18 amino acids long. Germline lookup yields CDR1 GTSNPN and CDR2 SVGIG (reference sequence). In DNA form, the CDR3 reads TGTGCCTGGAGTCAGGACCCTCTTCCCACCTCTGGGGCCAACGTCCTGACTTTC. Protein sequence: CAWSQDPLPTSGANVLTF.

This chain connects TRBV6-2 or TRBV6-3 to TRBJ1-5; unclear D gene. Trimming cost V 6 bases and J 1 base, with 10 bases left between them. The germline V gene encodes CDR1 MNHEY and CDR2 SVGEGT. The CDR3 covers 14 residues. The CDR3 loop reads CASSRIGSNQPQHF. The DNA for the CDR3 is TGTGCCAGCAGCAGGATCGGCAGCAATCAGCCCCAGCATTTT.

This clone was recorded a few times. The chain links TRBV28 to TRBJ1-5; no firm D call. V lost 9 bases, J lost 0 bases, and 6 bases lay in between. Per the germline V gene, CDR1 is MDHEN and CDR2 is SYDVKM. The CDR3 has 12 amino acids. DNA of the CDR3: TGTGCCAGTAAGATTAGCAATCAGCCCCAGCATTTT. This translates into CASKISNQPQHF. Combining the CDR3 with reference TRBV28 and TRBJ1-5 gives the whole variable domain DVKVTQSSRYLVKRTGEKVFLECVQDMDHENMFWYRQDPGLGLRLIYFSYDVKMKEKGDIPEGYSVSREKKERFSLILESASTNQTSMYLCASKISNQPQHFGDGTRLSIL.